The next 24 T cell receptor beta chains were all read from a single sample in a study of response to subunit inactivated influenza vaccine. TCRdb re-analysed the RT-PCR reads in MiXCR, keeping a single row per CDR3 protein. The table records 500,000 or so distinct CDR3 sequences, more than 15% of them present only once. The sequencing used CD4+ T cells sorted from PBMCs, collected less than 30 months after vaccination. These receptors all stem from a man aged 45 to 75 who received an inactivated influenza vaccine.

This clonotype came up a few times. The gene calls are TRBV3-1 and TRBJ2-5; D uncertain. This CDR3 spans 13 amino acids. V was trimmed by 0 bases and J by 9 bases, leaving 11 bases between them. Germline V gives CDR1 LGHDT, CDR2 YNNKEL (reference sequence). The CDR3 sequence is CASSQDLGRAQYF. The CDR3 DNA follows: TGTGCCAGCAGCCAAGATTTAGGACGGGCCCAGTACTTC.

This clonotype was picked up a small number of times. This chain connects TRBV10-3 to TRBJ2-1; 7 bases are shared with TRBD1. CDR1 and CDR2 (germline): ENHRY, SYGVKD. The CDR3 has 17 amino acids. After removal of 0 bases from V and 3 bases from J, the junction contained 8 bases not matched to a gene. The CDR3 nucleotides are TGTGCCATCAGTGAGTCGCGACAGGGTTCCAGCTACAATGAGCAGTTCTTC. Translating gives CAISESRQGSSYNEQFF.

This clonotype was seen more than once but under ten times. The rearrangement joins TRBV4-3 to TRBJ2-7; no firm D call. The V end was cut by 0 bases, the J end by 2 bases, with 17 bases between. This CDR3 is built from 17 residues. From germline, CDR1 is LGHNA and CDR2 YSLEER. The CDR3 reads CASSQDLRSGDTYEQYF. CDR3 DNA: TGCGCCAGCAGCCAAGATCTAAGGTCAGGCGATACCTACGAGCAGTACTTC.

The chain uses TRBV6-2 or TRBV6-3 and TRBJ2-7, with a weak D call TRBD1 (5 bases). The CDR3 spans 15 residues. Germline V gene lookup returns CDR1 MNHEY and CDR2 SVGEGT. Trimming took off 6 bases at V and 5 bases at J, with 20 bases between the two ends. CDR3 sequence (DNA): TGTGCCAGCAGAAAGCAGGGTCCCCGCGTCAACGAGCAGTACTTC. Protein: CASRKQGPRVNEQYF.

This clonotype was observed a few times. The V gene is TRBV20-1, the J gene TRBJ2-3; TRBD2 aligns across 8 bases. CDR1 and CDR2 from the germline V gene are DFQATT and SNEGSKA (reference sequence). The CDR3 has 16 residues. V was pared by 0 bases and J by 4 bases, with 9 bases of the junction left unmatched. The CDR3 bases are TGCAGTGCTAGAGATCCCCTAGCGGGCGCTTCAGATACGCAGTATTTT. This codes for CSARDPLAGASDTQYF.

This clonotype was seen more than once but under ten times. The chain uses TRBV6-1 and TRBJ2-7, with a weak D call TRBD1 (6 bases). Germline values: CDR1 MNHNS, CDR2 SASEGT. This CDR3 is built from 14 residues. The germline V and J ends were trimmed by 3 bases and 1 base, with 10 bases remaining between them. The CDR3 sequence is CASSDRGYSYEQYF. Written as DNA, the CDR3 is TGTGCCAGCAGTGACAGGGGTTATTCCTACGAGCAGTACTTC.

Many counts were recorded for this clonotype. The chain couples TRBV12-3 or TRBV12-4 to TRBJ1-3; unclear D gene. This CDR3 has 11 residues. The V gene lost 6 bases and the J gene lost 0 bases, with 0 bases spanning the gap. In nucleotides, the CDR3 is TGTGCCAGCAGCTCTGGAAACACCATATATTTT. Translated: CASSSGNTIYF.

The rearrangement joins TRBV25-1 to TRBJ1-2; D is unclear. This CDR3 spans 12 amino acids. The V end was cut by 3 bases, the J end by 5 bases, with 7 bases between. CDR1 and CDR2 (germline): MGHDK, SYGVNS. The CDR3, as DNA: TGTGCCAGCAGTGACTCCCAATATGGCTACACCTTC. Translation gives CASSDSQYGYTF.

This clonotype was recorded at least ten times. This chain connects TRBV11-3 to TRBJ2-5; no reliable D call. V was trimmed by 1 base and J by 4 bases, leaving 16 bases between them. This CDR3 comprises 16 residues. Germline V lookup: CDR1 SGHNT, CDR2 YENEEA. In DNA, the CDR3 is TGTGCCAGCAGCTTAGGGGCGGATCTAAGTGGAGAGACCCAGTACTTC. Protein sequence: CASSLGADLSGETQYF.

This clonotype came up once. This rearrangement joins TRBV11-2 to TRBJ2-7, with a possible D match to TRBD2 (5 bases). This CDR3 region has 15 residues. CDR1 is SGHAT and CDR2 is FQNNGV in the germline V gene. V lost 6 bases and J lost 3, with 18 bases in between. DNA for the CDR3: TGTGCCAGCAGGGCGGGCTTACCTACTCTCTACGAGCAGTACTTC. Translated, it gives CASRAGLPTLYEQYF.

This clonotype was seen more than once but under ten times. The genes are TRBV30 and TRBJ2-1; tentatively, D is TRBD2 (5 bases). Trimming stripped 0 bases from V and 9 bases from J, with 15 bases between. Germline V lookup: CDR1 GTSNPN, CDR2 SVGIG (reference sequence). This CDR3 has 14 residues. Here the CDR3 reads CAWSVLSEGTEQFF. Here the CDR3 DNA reads TGTGCCTGGAGTGTACTTAGCGAGGGCACTGAGCAGTTCTTC.

This clonotype was observed a few times. J is TRBJ1-6 and V is TRBV20-1; 7 bases agree with TRBD1. This CDR3 has 13 amino acids. V was pared by 3 bases and J by 6 bases, with 2 bases of the junction left unmatched. The germline V gene encodes CDR1 DFQATT and CDR2 SNEGSKA (reference sequence). Here the CDR3 DNA reads TGCAGTGCTAGGGGACAGTTTAATTCACCCCTCCACTTT. It encodes CSARGQFNSPLHF.

In its sample, this clonotype was seen a few times. This chain uses TRBV20-1 with TRBJ1-5; D remains unclear. The CDR3 length is 15 residues. CDR1 is DFQATT, CDR2 SNEGSKA, per germline (reference sequence). V lost 0 bases and J lost 3, with 12 bases in between. In nucleotides, the CDR3 is TGCAGTGCTAGAGATAAGGGATCGTACAATCAGCCCCAGCATTTT. Translation gives CSARDKGSYNQPQHF.

The V gene is TRBV4-1, the J gene TRBJ2-7; D unclear. Between the trimmed V and J ends, which lost 1 base and 3 bases, there was a span of 7 bases. CDR1 MGHRA and CDR2 YSYEKL come from the germline V gene. The CDR3 loop spans 13 amino acids. CDR3 residues: CASSQASFYEQYF. The CDR3 nucleotides read TGCGCCAGCAGCCAAGCGTCCTTCTACGAGCAGTACTTC.

The table lists this clonotype with a few counts. The chain is built from TRBV7-9 and TRBJ2-3; D is undetermined. Germline CDR1 SEHNR, CDR2 FQNEAQ (reference sequence). CDR3 length: 13 amino acids. Between the trimmed V and J ends, which lost 6 bases and 1 base, there was a span of 8 bases. DNA for the CDR3: TGTGCCAGCAGGCCGGAGCGCACAGATACGCAGTATTTT. The encoded protein is CASRPERTDTQYF.

By share of the sample, this clonotype is medium-sized. The V call is TRBV24-1, the J call TRBJ2-1, with 7 bases identical to TRBD2. Per germline, CDR1 KGHDR and CDR2 SFDVKD. With V trimmed by 1 base and J by 4 bases, 3 bases remained unmatched. This CDR3 has 15 residues. CDR3 sequence reads: CATSDLSGGYNEQFF. CDR3 nucleotides: TGTGCCACCAGTGATTTATCGGGGGGATACAATGAGCAGTTCTTC.

This clonotype was recorded a few times. The chain uses TRBV4-3 and TRBJ2-7, with TRBD2 identical over 13 bases. This CDR3 has 16 amino acids. Germline-derived CDR1 and CDR2 are LGHNA and YSLEER. V trimming: 1 base; J trimming: 3 bases; junction bases outside the gene matches: 3. The CDR3 is CASSQALAGGVYEQYF. For the CDR3, the DNA is TGCGCCAGCAGCCAAGCACTAGCGGGAGGGGTCTACGAGCAGTACTTC.

The chain is built from TRBV4-3 and TRBJ2-3; D unclear. The germline gives CDR1 LGHNA, CDR2 YSLEER. The V gene lost 0 bases and the J gene lost 3 bases, with 7 bases spanning the gap. There are 14 residues in the CDR3. CDR3 nucleotide sequence: TGCGCCAGCAGCCAAGATGCCTGGACAGATACGCAGTATTTT. Residues: CASSQDAWTDTQYF.

This clonotype was seen more than once but under ten times. V gene TRBV9 combines with J gene TRBJ2-1, with D tentatively TRBD1 (6 bases). Germline assignment: CDR1 SGDLS and CDR2 YYNGEE. CDR3 length equals 15 residues. V lost 3 bases to trimming and J lost 6 bases, with 16 bases between them. CDR3 residues: CASSADPGQINEQFF. The CDR3 DNA sequence: TGTGCCAGCAGCGCCGACCCCGGACAGATCAATGAGCAGTTCTTC.

The chain carries TRBV12-3 or TRBV12-4 and TRBJ2-7; D is unresolved. V shed 3 bases and J shed 5 bases, with 14 bases lying between them. The CDR3 runs 14 residues. CDR3 protein: CASSFWRLADEQYF. CDR3 bases: TGTGCCAGCAGTTTTTGGCGGTTGGCCGACGAGCAGTACTTC.

The chain combines TRBV6-2 or TRBV6-3 with TRBJ2-3; 10 bases align to TRBD2. Germline V gene sequence: CDR1 MNHEY, CDR2 SVGEGT. V lost 6 bases, J lost 7 bases, and 7 bases stayed unmatched. The CDR3 has 14 residues. DNA for the CDR3: TGTGCCAGCAGCCCAGGGACTAGCGTTAATACGCAGTATTTT. Its translation: CASSPGTSVNTQYF.

This clonotype was recorded a few times. The chain employs TRBV7-8 and TRBJ2-7, with a tentative D call TRBD2 (6 bases). The germline V and J ends were trimmed by 5 bases and 6 bases, with 14 bases remaining between them. The CDR3 is made up of 13 amino acids. CDR1 is SGHVS, CDR2 FQNEAQ, per germline. Here the CDR3 DNA reads TGTGCCAGCAGCCTCCATACTAGCTCCGAGCAGTACTTC. Translated: CASSLHTSSEQYF.

This clonotype was seen a handful of times. This rearrangement joins TRBV20-1 to TRBJ1-4; D gene ambiguous. Germline CDR1 and CDR2: DFQATT and SNEGSKA (reference sequence). Deletions cut 5 bases from V and 0 bases from J, with 10 bases between. The CDR3 runs 14 residues. The CDR3 DNA reads TGCAGTGCTGTCCTCAGTGCAACTAATGAAAAACTGTTTTTT. Protein: CSAVLSATNEKLFF.

V is TRBV6-1 and J is TRBJ2-7, with a weak D call TRBD1 (6 bases). Germline V lookup: CDR1 MNHNS, CDR2 SASEGT. V dropped 10 bases and J dropped 1 base, with 17 bases sitting between them. This CDR3 has 14 residues. CDR3 in DNA: TGTGCCACCCACAGGGTAGAGTCATCCTACGAGCAGTACTTC. Its protein product is CATHRVESSYEQYF.